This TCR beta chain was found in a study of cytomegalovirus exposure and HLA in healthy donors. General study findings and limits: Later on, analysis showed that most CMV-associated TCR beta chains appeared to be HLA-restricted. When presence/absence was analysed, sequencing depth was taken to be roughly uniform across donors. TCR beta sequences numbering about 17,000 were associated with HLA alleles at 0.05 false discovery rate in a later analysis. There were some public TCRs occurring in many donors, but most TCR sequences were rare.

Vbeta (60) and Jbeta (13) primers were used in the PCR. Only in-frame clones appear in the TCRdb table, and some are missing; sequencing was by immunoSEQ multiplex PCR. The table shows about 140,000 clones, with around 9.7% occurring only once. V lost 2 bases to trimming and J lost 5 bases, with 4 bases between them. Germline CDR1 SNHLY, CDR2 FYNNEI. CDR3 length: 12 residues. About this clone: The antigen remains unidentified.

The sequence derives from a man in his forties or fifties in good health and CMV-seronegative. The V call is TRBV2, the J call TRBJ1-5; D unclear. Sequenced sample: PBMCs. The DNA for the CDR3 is TGTGCCAGCAGTGAACCCTATCAGCCCCAGCATTTT. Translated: CASSEPYQPQHF.